This TCR beta chain was identified during a study of blood T cell repertoires in COVID-19. Study-level background: COVID-19 samples collected from the United States, Italy and Spain covered acute and convalescent phases. Nucleic acid was either cDNA or gDNA, and it came from T cells, B-cell-depleted T cells, or PBMCs.

Sequenced by immunoSEQ multiplex PCR; TCRdb stores in-frame clones only, minus some. This table holds 56,000 or so clones, 87% found once. Germline V CDR1 and CDR2: MGHRA, YSYEKL. The V and J ends lost 0 bases and 3 bases, in that order; junction bases with no gene match: 8. The CDR3 is 18 residues long. The receptor was isolated from a man aged 45-65 years with acute or convalescent COVID-19. J is TRBJ1-6 and V is TRBV4-1; TRBD1 aligns across 7 bases. Sequencing input: peripheral blood. DNA for the CDR3: TGCGCCAGCAGCCAAGATGGGAGACAGGGAAGCTATAATTCACCCCTCCACTTT. This encodes CASSQDGRQGSYNSPLHF.